The source of this TCR beta chain is a study of T-cell memory formation after mild COVID-19. For the study at large: TCR clusters were largely donor specific. Study results and limitations: Later expanders leaned toward CD4+, whereas clones contracting from day 15 to 85 were balanced CD4/CD8. Clones that contracted clustered mainly in CM and EM if CD4+ and in EMRA if CD8+.

Researchers used 5'RACE with constant-segment primers to make TCR alpha and TCR beta cDNA libraries that carry sample barcodes and UMIs. TCRdb itself ran the 5' RACE reads through MiXCR, one entry per CDR3 protein. The table includes some 340,000 distinct CDR3 sequences, 10% to 15% detected once. The CDR3 length is 16 residues. Trimming removed 6 bases from V and 4 bases from J; junction bases left unmatched: 12. CDR1 and CDR2 (germline): ENHRY, SYGVKD. With respect to this clonotype: Antigen: not known.

This chain joins TRBV10-3 and TRBJ2-1; 7 nucleotides line up with TRBD2. Sequencing was done on a sample of PBMCs or a T cell subset sorted from them (not recorded which). The origin of this receptor is a man younger than 35 who had mild COVID-19 (a few samples of this study predate the infection). Cell type and time point are not known. The CDR3 loop is CAISLGGGSTYNEQFF. The CDR3 DNA reads as TGTGCCATCAGCCTCGGGGGAGGGTCCACATACAATGAGCAGTTCTTC.